These T cell receptor beta chains were read from a single sample in a study of blood T cell repertoires in COVID-19. The protocol was immunoSEQ multiplex PCR, while the TCRdb copy is restricted to in-frame clones and leaves out a portion. The profile covers 95,000 to 150,000 clones, with about 83% appearing a single time and 3.5% to 4% taken by the ten largest. Sequenced: PBMCs or T cells enriched from blood (not recorded which). The receptors derive from a woman aged 30 to 39 who had recovered from COVID-19. Both conserved end residues are part of each CDR3. The order of the fields is clone size, J gene, D gene, V gene, CDR3 DNA, CDR3 protein. The D gene is left open where the match is weak. For some rows the clone size is stated as once, few or many, or as a class when expanded; others skip it.

clone_size: NA; j_call: TRBJ2-7; d_call: TRBD1; v_call: TRBV6-2/TRBV6-3; cdr3_nt: TGTGCCAGCAGCACGCCCGGGACAGGGTTTACCGAGCAGTACTTC; cdr3_aa: CASSTPGTGFTEQYF
clone_size: few; j_call: TRBJ2-1; d_call: TRBD2; v_call: TRBV29-1; cdr3_nt: TGCAGCGTTCCGGGACTAGCGGAACCGAGCTCCTACAATGAGCAGTTCTTC; cdr3_aa: CSVPGLAEPSSYNEQFF
clone_size: once; j_call: TRBJ2-7; d_call: NA; v_call: TRBV5-1; cdr3_nt: TGCGCCAGCAGCTTAAAACAGGGGGGGCCCTACGAGCAGTACTTC; cdr3_aa: CASSLKQGGPYEQYF
clone_size: NA; j_call: TRBJ2-2; d_call: TRBD1; v_call: TRBV2; cdr3_nt: TGTGCCAGCAGTAGACAGGGGACATCCGGGGAGCTGTTTTTT; cdr3_aa: CASSRQGTSGELFF
clone_size: once; j_call: TRBJ1-3; d_call: NA; v_call: TRBV24-1; cdr3_nt: TGTGCCACCAGTGACCCCGGACACGATCCCGGAAACACCATATATTTT; cdr3_aa: CATSDPGHDPGNTIYF
clone_size: NA; j_call: TRBJ2-1; d_call: NA; v_call: TRBV4-3; cdr3_nt: TGCGCCAGCAGCCAAGTCCTTTTTGGGGGCACCAACCGCCGCTACAATGAGCAGTTCTTC; cdr3_aa: CASSQVLFGGTNRRYNEQFF
clone_size: few; j_call: TRBJ1-1; d_call: NA; v_call: TRBV30; cdr3_nt: TGTGCCTGGAGCGGGTGGATGAACACTGAAGCTTTCTTT; cdr3_aa: CAWSGWMNTEAFF
clone_size: NA; j_call: TRBJ2-3; d_call: TRBD2; v_call: TRBV7-2; cdr3_nt: TGTGCCAGCAGCCTACCCCCGACTAGCGGGAGCACAGATACGCAGTATTTT; cdr3_aa: CASSLPPTSGSTDTQYF
clone_size: NA; j_call: TRBJ1-2; d_call: NA; v_call: TRBV28; cdr3_nt: TGTGCCAGCAGTCCAAATAACTATGGCTACACCTTC; cdr3_aa: CASSPNNYGYTF
clone_size: once; j_call: TRBJ1-6; d_call: NA; v_call: TRBV5-1; cdr3_nt: TGCGCCAGCAGCTTGCGACAGAAGAATTCACCCCTCCACTTT; cdr3_aa: CASSLRQKNSPLHF
clone_size: NA; j_call: TRBJ2-3; d_call: NA; v_call: TRBV7-2; cdr3_nt: TGTGCCAGCAGCTTAGTCGGTATGAGCGATACGCAGTATTTT; cdr3_aa: CASSLVGMSDTQYF
clone_size: NA; j_call: TRBJ1-2; d_call: NA; v_call: TRBV28; cdr3_nt: TGTGCCAGCAGTTTTAGGAACGGACTCTATGGCTACACCTTC; cdr3_aa: CASSFRNGLYGYTF
clone_size: NA; j_call: TRBJ2-6; d_call: NA; v_call: TRBV28; cdr3_nt: TGTGCCAGCAGTGGCGGGGGCACTGGGGCCAACGTCCTGACTTTC; cdr3_aa: CASSGGGTGANVLTF
clone_size: NA; j_call: TRBJ2-1; d_call: NA; v_call: TRBV5-1; cdr3_nt: TGCGCCAGCAGCTTGGGGCGGACTCTCTACAATGAGCAGTTCTTC; cdr3_aa: CASSLGRTLYNEQFF
clone_size: NA; j_call: TRBJ2-4; d_call: TRBD2; v_call: TRBV4-3; cdr3_nt: TGCGCCAGCAGCCAAGAGACTAGCGGGAAAACCAAAAACATTCAGTACTTC; cdr3_aa: CASSQETSGKTKNIQYF
clone_size: NA; j_call: TRBJ2-7; d_call: TRBD2; v_call: TRBV7-8; cdr3_nt: TGTGCCAGCAGCCCGATCGCTACTAGCGGGAGAGGAGAGCAGTACTTC; cdr3_aa: CASSPIATSGRGEQYF
clone_size: NA; j_call: TRBJ2-1; d_call: TRBD2; v_call: TRBV4-1; cdr3_nt: TGCGCCAGCAGCCAAGGGGCGGGAGGGCCAAACAATGAGCAGTTCTTC; cdr3_aa: CASSQGAGGPNNEQFF
clone_size: NA; j_call: TRBJ2-7; d_call: NA; v_call: TRBV4-2; cdr3_nt: TGTGCCAGCAGCCGCCAGAGGGCAGCCTACGAGCAGTACTTC; cdr3_aa: CASSRQRAAYEQYF
clone_size: few; j_call: TRBJ1-2; d_call: NA; v_call: TRBV29-1; cdr3_nt: TGCAGCGTTGAAAGTGGGAGATCCGGCTACACCTTC; cdr3_aa: CSVESGRSGYTF
clone_size: once; j_call: TRBJ1-1; d_call: TRBD1; v_call: TRBV14; cdr3_nt: TGTGCCAGCAGCCAAGATGGGGACAGGGGGCCGAACACTGAAGCTTTCTTT; cdr3_aa: CASSQDGDRGPNTEAFF
clone_size: NA; j_call: TRBJ2-3; d_call: NA; v_call: TRBV24-1; cdr3_nt: TGTGCCACCAGTGATTTAGAACAGCTTAGCACAGATACGCAGTATTTT; cdr3_aa: CATSDLEQLSTDTQYF
clone_size: few; j_call: TRBJ2-3; d_call: TRBD2; v_call: TRBV4-2; cdr3_nt: TGTGCCAGCAGCCAAGAGAGGGGAGCGGGGCCCACAGATACGCAGTATTTT; cdr3_aa: CASSQERGAGPTDTQYF
clone_size: NA; j_call: TRBJ2-3; d_call: NA; v_call: TRBV19; cdr3_nt: TGTGCCAGTAGTGCCTGGACTACCAGCACAGATACGCAGTATTTT; cdr3_aa: CASSAWTTSTDTQYF
clone_size: NA; j_call: TRBJ2-2; d_call: NA; v_call: TRBV19; cdr3_nt: TGTGCCAGTAGTATCTACACCGGGGAGCTGTTTTTT; cdr3_aa: CASSIYTGELFF
clone_size: NA; j_call: TRBJ1-2; d_call: TRBD1; v_call: TRBV7-9; cdr3_nt: TGTGCCAGCAGCTTAGGGCAGGGGGCAGATGGCTACACCTTC; cdr3_aa: CASSLGQGADGYTF
clone_size: once; j_call: TRBJ2-1; d_call: NA; v_call: TRBV4-3; cdr3_nt: TGCGCCAGCAGCCAAGAAACTCAGGCAAAACTTAACAATGAGCAGTTCTTC; cdr3_aa: CASSQETQAKLNNEQFF
clone_size: NA; j_call: TRBJ1-1; d_call: NA; v_call: TRBV14; cdr3_nt: TGTGCCAGCAGCCAAGCCAGGAACACTGAAGCTTTCTTT; cdr3_aa: CASSQARNTEAFF
clone_size: NA; j_call: TRBJ2-6; d_call: NA; v_call: TRBV14; cdr3_nt: TGTGCCAGCAGCGCGCGGTCCTCTGGGGCCAACGTCCTGACTTTC; cdr3_aa: CASSARSSGANVLTF
clone_size: NA; j_call: TRBJ2-1; d_call: NA; v_call: TRBV18; cdr3_nt: TGTGCCAGCTCACCCGGGACTGGCTACAATGAGCAGTTCTTC; cdr3_aa: CASSPGTGYNEQFF
clone_size: once; j_call: TRBJ1-1; d_call: TRBD1; v_call: TRBV11-2; cdr3_nt: TGTGCCAGCAGCAAACCGGGACAGGGAAAGAACACTGAAGCTTTCTTT; cdr3_aa: CASSKPGQGKNTEAFF
clone_size: NA; j_call: TRBJ2-1; d_call: TRBD1; v_call: TRBV2; cdr3_nt: TGTGCCACAAAAATGGGACAGGGGGATTACAATGAGCAGTTCTTC; cdr3_aa: CATKMGQGDYNEQFF
clone_size: once; j_call: TRBJ1-1; d_call: TRBD1; v_call: TRBV6-5; cdr3_nt: TGTGCCAGCAGGAACAGGGGCGGCACTGAAGCTTTCTTT; cdr3_aa: CASRNRGGTEAFF
clone_size: NA; j_call: TRBJ2-7; d_call: TRBD2; v_call: TRBV6-5; cdr3_nt: TGTGCCAGCAGTTACTCGATTGGTAGCGGGAGTTACGAGCAGTACTTC; cdr3_aa: CASSYSIGSGSYEQYF
clone_size: NA; j_call: TRBJ2-4; d_call: TRBD1; v_call: TRBV7-2; cdr3_nt: TGTGCCAGCAGCCCCCACGCGGGACAGGGGGGAAACATTCAGTACTTC; cdr3_aa: CASSPHAGQGGNIQYF
clone_size: NA; j_call: TRBJ2-7; d_call: NA; v_call: TRBV10-3; cdr3_nt: TGTGCCATCAGTGAGGGAAAGAGGTCCTACGAGCAGTACTTC; cdr3_aa: CAISEGKRSYEQYF
clone_size: few; j_call: TRBJ2-3; d_call: TRBD2; v_call: TRBV7-9; cdr3_nt: TGTGCCAGCAGCCTGTTAGCGGGAGGTAGAGATACGCAGTATTTT; cdr3_aa: CASSLLAGGRDTQYF
clone_size: NA; j_call: TRBJ2-5; d_call: NA; v_call: TRBV2; cdr3_nt: TGTGCCAGCAGGAAAGGACACGAGCAAGAGACCCAGTACTTC; cdr3_aa: CASRKGHEQETQYF
clone_size: NA; j_call: TRBJ2-7; d_call: NA; v_call: TRBV7-2; cdr3_nt: TGTGCCAGCAGCTCCTTGGCGGGATACTACGAGCAGTACTTC; cdr3_aa: CASSSLAGYYEQYF
clone_size: once; j_call: TRBJ2-1; d_call: TRBD2; v_call: TRBV5-1; cdr3_nt: TGCGCCAGCAGCTTGGCCCCTAGCGGGAGGGCCAATATATATGAGCAGTTCTTC; cdr3_aa: CASSLAPSGRANIYEQFF
clone_size: once; j_call: TRBJ1-1; d_call: NA; v_call: TRBV6-5; cdr3_nt: TGTGCCAGCAGTTACTTGGGAGAGAACACTGAAGCTTTCTTT; cdr3_aa: CASSYLGENTEAFF
clone_size: NA; j_call: TRBJ2-7; d_call: TRBD2; v_call: TRBV7-9; cdr3_nt: TGTGCCAGCAGCCCGGGGACTAGTGGGGCTCTGGGTGAGCAGTACTTC; cdr3_aa: CASSPGTSGALGEQYF
clone_size: NA; j_call: TRBJ2-7; d_call: TRBD2; v_call: TRBV5-5; cdr3_nt: TGTGCCAGCAGCTGGTGGACTAGCGGGAGCGGGTCATCCTACGAGCAGTACTTC; cdr3_aa: CASSWWTSGSGSSYEQYF
clone_size: NA; j_call: TRBJ2-1; d_call: NA; v_call: TRBV11-3; cdr3_nt: TGTGCCAGCAGCAGAAGCGGGTTAGCCTCCTACAATGAGCAGTTCTTC; cdr3_aa: CASSRSGLASYNEQFF
clone_size: once; j_call: TRBJ1-4; d_call: NA; v_call: TRBV7-9; cdr3_nt: TGTGCCAGCAGCTTAGCGCTCAGAAATGAAAAACTGTTTTTT; cdr3_aa: CASSLALRNEKLFF
clone_size: once; j_call: TRBJ2-7; d_call: TRBD1; v_call: TRBV28; cdr3_nt: TGTGCCAGCAGTTTGCTTGGGGACAGGGGCCACTACGAGCAGTACTTC; cdr3_aa: CASSLLGDRGHYEQYF
clone_size: NA; j_call: TRBJ1-1; d_call: NA; v_call: TRBV29-1; cdr3_nt: TGCAGCGGATCGGACTCGACTGAAGCTTTCTTT; cdr3_aa: CSGSDSTEAFF
clone_size: NA; j_call: TRBJ2-3; d_call: TRBD2; v_call: TRBV4-2; cdr3_nt: TGTGCCAGCAGCCGAATCGGGACTAGCGGGGGGGTGGATACGCAGTATTTT; cdr3_aa: CASSRIGTSGGVDTQYF
clone_size: NA; j_call: TRBJ2-7; d_call: NA; v_call: TRBV6-1; cdr3_nt: TGTGCCAGCAGTGAGGGACTGGTGGGGTACGAGCAGTACTTC; cdr3_aa: CASSEGLVGYEQYF
clone_size: NA; j_call: TRBJ1-5; d_call: NA; v_call: TRBV7-3; cdr3_nt: TGTGCCAGCGCGACACTTAGCAATCAGCCCCAGCATTTT; cdr3_aa: CASATLSNQPQHF
clone_size: NA; j_call: TRBJ2-3; d_call: TRBD2; v_call: TRBV4-1; cdr3_nt: TGCGCCAGCAGCCAAGAGGGGCTAGCGGGAGCGAGAACAGATACGCAGTATTTT; cdr3_aa: CASSQEGLAGARTDTQYF
clone_size: NA; j_call: TRBJ1-2; d_call: NA; v_call: TRBV5-6; cdr3_nt: TGTGCCAGCAGAAAGCCTTTGAGAAGTAACTATGGCTACACCTTC; cdr3_aa: CASRKPLRSNYGYTF
clone_size: NA; j_call: TRBJ2-2; d_call: TRBD2; v_call: TRBV7-8; cdr3_nt: TGTGCCAGCAGCTTAGCGGTCGCTAGCGGGAGAAGGGGCTCGAACACCGGGGAGCTGTTTTTT; cdr3_aa: CASSLAVASGRRGSNTGELFF
clone_size: NA; j_call: TRBJ1-1; d_call: NA; v_call: TRBV7-9; cdr3_nt: TGTGCCAGCAGCTTACTTTTACAGCAGAGAGCTTTCTTT; cdr3_aa: CASSLLLQQRAFF
clone_size: NA; j_call: TRBJ2-1; d_call: TRBD2; v_call: TRBV5-4; cdr3_nt: TGTGCCAGCAGCTTGCCTAGCGGGAGGATAAATGAGCAGTTCTTC; cdr3_aa: CASSLPSGRINEQFF
clone_size: NA; j_call: TRBJ1-4; d_call: NA; v_call: TRBV4-2; cdr3_nt: TGTGCCAGCAGCCAAGCAGGGGCAGGGGATGAAAAACTGTTTTTT; cdr3_aa: CASSQAGAGDEKLFF
clone_size: NA; j_call: TRBJ2-1; d_call: TRBD2; v_call: TRBV6-4; cdr3_nt: TGTGCCAGCATCGGGGGGGTTTCGGGTAAGGAGCAGTTCTTC; cdr3_aa: CASIGGVSGKEQFF
clone_size: NA; j_call: TRBJ2-3; d_call: TRBD2; v_call: TRBV27; cdr3_nt: TGTGCCAGCAGTTTAAGGGTGCTAGCCATTGCGGGAGGCGGGACAGATACGCAGTATTTT; cdr3_aa: CASSLRVLAIAGGGTDTQYF
clone_size: NA; j_call: TRBJ1-4; d_call: TRBD1; v_call: TRBV11-3; cdr3_nt: TGTGCCAGCAGCGTCCAACATGGACAGGGGGTAGGTGAAAAACTGTTTTTT; cdr3_aa: CASSVQHGQGVGEKLFF
clone_size: once; j_call: TRBJ2-6; d_call: NA; v_call: TRBV4-1; cdr3_nt: TGCGCCAGCAGCCAGGCAGGGCGAGCTGGGGCCAACGTCCTGACTTTC; cdr3_aa: CASSQAGRAGANVLTF